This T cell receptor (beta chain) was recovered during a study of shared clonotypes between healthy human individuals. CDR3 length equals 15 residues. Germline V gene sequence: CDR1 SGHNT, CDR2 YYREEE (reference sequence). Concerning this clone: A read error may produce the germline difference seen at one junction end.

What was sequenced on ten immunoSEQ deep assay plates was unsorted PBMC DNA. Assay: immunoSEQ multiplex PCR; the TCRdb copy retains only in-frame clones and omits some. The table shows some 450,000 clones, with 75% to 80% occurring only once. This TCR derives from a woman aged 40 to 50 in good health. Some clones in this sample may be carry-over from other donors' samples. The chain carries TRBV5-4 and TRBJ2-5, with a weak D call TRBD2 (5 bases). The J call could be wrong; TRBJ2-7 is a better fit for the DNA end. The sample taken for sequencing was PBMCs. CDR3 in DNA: TGCGCCAGCAGCCCCGGAGGTGGCATCTCCTACGAGCAGTACTTC. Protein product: CASSPGGGISYEQYF.